The sequence of this T cell receptor beta chain was determined in a study of chemoradiotherapy in HPV16-positive cancers. Some clones are missing from TCRdb's copy, which holds only in-frame ones; the method was immunoSEQ multiplex PCR. The repertoire includes more than 10,000 clones, roughly 80% of them detected once, and approximately 1.4% sits in the top ten. The germline V gene has CDR1 MNHEY and CDR2 SMNVEV (reference sequence). The length of the CDR3 is 14 residues. The V end lost 3 bases, the J end lost 6 bases, and 15 bases lay between the germline ends. Repertoires were sampled repeatedly during chemoradiotherapy. Notes on the study in general: Functional assays defining HPV-specific T cells used only a couple of HPV16-positive patients. In HPV16-positive patients, HPV-responsive T-cell expansion tracked better recurrence-free survival.

Concerning this clone itself: No antigen is known for it.

This sample was gathered from a patient who underwent chemoradiotherapy. This TCR was recovered from a human donor with HPV-associated anogenital cancer. The chain employs TRBV27 and TRBJ2-7, with a possible D match to TRBD2 (7 bases). The CDR3 spells CASSLGGHPGEQYF. In DNA form, the CDR3 reads TGTGCCAGCAGTTTGGGGGGGCACCCCGGCGAGCAGTACTTC.